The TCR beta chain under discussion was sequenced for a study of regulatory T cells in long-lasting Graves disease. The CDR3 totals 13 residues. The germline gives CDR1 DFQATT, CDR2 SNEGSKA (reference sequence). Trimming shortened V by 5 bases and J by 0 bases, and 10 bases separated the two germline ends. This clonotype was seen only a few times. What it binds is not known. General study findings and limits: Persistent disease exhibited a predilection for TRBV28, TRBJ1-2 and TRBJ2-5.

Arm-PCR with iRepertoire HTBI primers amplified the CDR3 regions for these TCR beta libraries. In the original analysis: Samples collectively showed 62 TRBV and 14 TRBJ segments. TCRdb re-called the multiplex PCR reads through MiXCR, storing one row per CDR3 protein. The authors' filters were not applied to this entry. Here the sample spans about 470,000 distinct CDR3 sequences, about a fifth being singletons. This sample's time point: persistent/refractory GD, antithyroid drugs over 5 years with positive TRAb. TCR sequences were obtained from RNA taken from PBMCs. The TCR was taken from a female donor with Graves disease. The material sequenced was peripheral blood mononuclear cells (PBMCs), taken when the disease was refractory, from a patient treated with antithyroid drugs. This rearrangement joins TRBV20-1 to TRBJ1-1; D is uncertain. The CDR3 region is CSAPPSVNTEAFF. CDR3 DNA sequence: TGCAGTGCTCCCCCGTCCGTGAACACTGAAGCTTTCTTT.